This T cell receptor (beta chain) emerged from a study of blood T cells in healthy people across ages. Notes on the study in general: The authors considered diversity estimates from one million T cells to be underestimates. Older age coincided with a roughly linear decline in TCR beta diversity per million T cells.

This clonotype was counted a few times. The antigen remains undetermined. Primers used in a second PCR of roughly 7 to 11 cycles were a sample-barcoded 5' primer and a J-beta primer mix. TCRdb analysed the 5' RACE reads with MiXCR anew, one entry per CDR3 protein. The table lists about 570,000 distinct CDR3 sequences, about 25% of them singletons, with over 3.5% in the top ten. This sample also belongs to another study, concerning T cells of mothers and their children. That report notes: Sequencing got over 8.5 million TCR beta CDR3 reads from each mother and some 3 million from each child.

This sequence originates from a boy between 2 and 10 years old in good health. The sample consisted of blood.

CDR3 sequence: CASRNGPGMNTEAFF. DNA of the CDR3: TGTGCCAGCAGGAACGGGCCCGGTATGAACACTGAAGCTTTCTTT. This chain links TRBV6-2 or TRBV6-3 with TRBJ1-1; D is uncertain. Between the trimmed V and J ends, which lost 6 bases and 0 bases, there was a span of 14 bases. This CDR3 is 15 amino acids long. Germline CDR1 MNHEY, CDR2 SVGEGT.